This T cell receptor (beta chain) was sequenced during a study of blood T cell repertoires in COVID-19. Study-wide background: Material from acute and convalescent COVID-19 was sourced from the United States, Italy and Spain. Sample material is recorded as cDNA or gDNA derived from T cells, B-cell-depleted T cells, or PBMCs.

This clone showed up just once. In the authors' methods: Amplification of reference gene primers was used by the study to estimate nucleated cell counts. This table comes from immunoSEQ multiplex PCR, and its TCRdb copy is limited to in-frame clones, with some not included. V and J calls and clone size come straight from that table; D and trimming were deduced from the DNA. The table records around 460,000 clones, approximately 90% of them present only once. This CDR3 spans 12 amino acids. V lost 2 bases to trimming and J lost 10 bases, with 11 bases between them. The germline gives CDR1 LGHDT, CDR2 YNNKEL (reference sequence). The Seattle patients, enrolled during active infection, were followed longitudinally.

J is TRBJ1-1 and V is TRBV3-1 (or the pseudogene TRBV3-2); D unresolved. The sample was peripheral blood. The TCR was taken from a man in his late teens or twenties with COVID-19, enrolled during active disease. In nucleotides, the CDR3 is TGTGCCAGCAGCCAAAATCGGGGTGGAGCTTTCTTT. Translating gives CASSQNRGGAFF.